The source of this TCR beta chain is a study of shared clonotypes between healthy human individuals. This table comes from immunoSEQ multiplex PCR, and its TCRdb copy is limited to in-frame clones, with some not included. The sample has some 2,500,000 clones, 85% to 95% seen once. Study-level findings and limits: An expected dependence of interdonor clonotype sharing on sequencing depth was noted. Memory subsets had estimated richness that was generally smaller than that of naive subsets.

The CDR3 spans 13 residues. Germline V lookup: CDR1 MNHNS, CDR2 SASEGT. Note on this clone: Its specificity is unknown.

The J gene is TRBJ1-2, the V gene TRBV6-1; D is unresolved. The receptor was isolated from a man aged 18 to 29 in good health. Some clones in this sample may be carry-over from other donors' samples. Sequencing was performed on naive CD4+ T cells from PBMCs. The subset here: CD45RA+ positively selected. The CDR3 loop is CALGPALNYGYTF. The DNA for the CDR3 is TGTGCTCTCGGGCCAGCCTTGAACTATGGCTACACCTTC.